Shown below are 2 T cell receptor beta chains from a single sample sequenced in a study of T cell repertoires in cytomegalovirus infection. One entry per CDR3 protein, called by TCRdb with MiXCR from the reads. Of some 400,000 distinct CDR3 sequences in the sample, roughly a third were seen once. The sequenced sample consisted of PBMCs. Every receptor here comes from a human donor in good health (CMV status not recorded). Some clones in this sample may be carry-over from other donors' samples.

This clonotype was counted a few times. The chain has TRBV6-6 and TRBJ1-1; perhaps TRBD1 as D (5 bases). V dropped 7 bases and J dropped 0 bases, with 12 bases sitting between them. This CDR3 comprises 14 residues. Germline V gene data show CDR1 as MNHNY and CDR2 as SVGAGI (reference sequence). Written as DNA, the CDR3 is TGTGCCAGCACCTCAGACAGCCTGAACACTGAAGCTTTCTTT. It translates to CASTSDSLNTEAFF.

This clonotype was detected many times. CDR3: CASSPEGTGSGQPQHF. As DNA, the CDR3 is TGTGCCAGCAGTCCCGAAGGGACAGGGAGTGGTCAGCCCCAGCATTTT. V is TRBV6-5 and J is TRBJ1-5; 9 bases line up with TRBD1. Germline-derived CDR1 and CDR2 are MNHEY and SVGAGI. Trimming took 5 bases from V and 6 from J; bases not matched to a gene: 11. The CDR3 contains 16 residues.